This T cell receptor beta chain originates from a study of cytomegalovirus exposure and HLA in healthy donors. Study-wide results and caveats: Later work associated fewer than 20,000 TCR beta sequences with HLA alleles at 0.05 false discovery rate. Earlier analysis yielded a pattern in which most TCR beta V segments were productive about 87% or about 30% of the time.

The PCR used 60 Vbeta and 13 Jbeta primers. Data came from immunoSEQ multiplex PCR; TCRdb stores just in-frame clones and leaves some out. Its table lists 150,000 or so clones. Comments on this clone: The target antigen is unknown.

When sampled, the donors appeared nominally healthy, though they likely had unrecorded immune exposures. In germline, CDR1 is GTSNPN, CDR2 SVGIG (reference sequence). J was trimmed by 1 base and V by 4 bases; bases with no gene match: 10. This CDR3 is built from 16 residues. The TCR sequence derives from a man between 18 and 35 years old in good health and CMV-seronegative. The rearrangement links TRBV30 to TRBJ1-3, with 7 bases identical to TRBD1. Input material: PBMCs. The CDR3 protein is CAWKNRGFYSGNTIYF. The CDR3 DNA reads TGTGCCTGGAAGAACAGGGGATTTTATTCTGGAAACACCATATATTTT.